The 32 T cell receptor beta chains below were found in one sample sequenced in a study of T cell responses to AZD1222 COVID-19 vaccine. Libraries were prepared by immunoSEQ multiplex PCR; TCRdb keeps only in-frame clonotypes and omits some of them. The sample lists approximately 100,000 clones, 87% occurring once. The source was peripheral blood, collected on day 0 of AZD1222 vaccination. The receptor source for this set is an adult in good health.

The chain has TRBV14 and TRBJ1-2; 11 nucleotides match TRBD1. Germline CDR1 reads SGHDN; CDR2 reads FVKESK. This CDR3 is built from 16 residues. Germline trimming cut 2 bases from V and 7 bases from J; bases unmatched to any gene: 9. CDR3 loop: CASSQWDRGYSGGYTF. DNA for the CDR3: TGTGCCAGCAGCCAATGGGACAGGGGGTACTCTGGTGGCTACACCTTC.

V usage is TRBV7-9 and J usage is TRBJ2-5, with D tentatively TRBD1 (6 bases). CDR3 length equals 16 residues. The V and J ends lost 1 base and 1 base respectively, with 13 bases between them. CDR1 SEHNR and CDR2 FQNEAQ come from the germline V gene (reference sequence). CDR3 protein: CASSLGGADSQETQYF. The CDR3 nucleotides are TGTGCCAGCAGCTTAGGGGGAGCGGACAGCCAAGAGACCCAGTACTTC. The variable domain in full, completed from reference TRBV7-9 and TRBJ2-5, reads DTGVSQNPRHKITKRGQNVTFRCDPISEHNRLYWYRQTLGQGPEFLTYFQNEAQLEKSRLLSDRFSAERPKGSFSTLEIQRTEQGDSAMYLCASSLGGADSQETQYFGPGTRLLVL.

This clone was seen a single time. The V and J genes are TRBV29-1 and TRBJ2-6; D gene unclear. V lost 1 base, J lost 2 bases, and 6 bases lay in between. The germline V gene encodes CDR1 SQVTM and CDR2 ANQGSEA. The CDR3 spans 14 residues. The CDR3 is CSVEGAPGANVLTF. For the CDR3, the DNA is TGCAGCGTTGAAGGGGCTCCTGGGGCCAACGTCCTGACTTTC.

This rearrangement joins TRBV28 to TRBJ2-7, with TRBD2 identical over 13 bases. With 6 bases clipped from V and 7 bases from J, the junction kept 9 bases outside the gene matches. The CDR3 covers 15 residues. CDR1 is MDHEN and CDR2 is SYDVKM in the germline V gene. CDR3 loop: CASRETSGRAGEQYF. The CDR3 DNA reads as TGTGCCAGCAGGGAAACTAGCGGGAGGGCCGGTGAGCAGTACTTC.

DNA for the CDR3: TGCGCCAGCACACCGGGGGAGGGTCAGGGGCAGCCCCAGCATTTT. Its protein is CASTPGEGQGQPQHF. The V and J genes are TRBV5-1 and TRBJ1-5; the D gene is possibly TRBD1 (6 bases). Germline V CDR1 and CDR2: SGHRS, YFSETQ. The length of the CDR3 is 15 residues. V was shortened by 6 bases and J by 7 bases, with 20 bases between the two germline ends.

The chain uses TRBV30 and TRBJ1-1; tentative D call: TRBD1 (6 bases). The V end lost 5 bases, the J end lost 4 bases, and 8 bases lay between the germline ends. This CDR3 comprises 11 residues. CDR1 GTSNPN and CDR2 SVGIG come from the germline V gene (reference sequence). CDR3: CAWGGLTEAFF. CDR3 coding DNA: TGTGCCTGGGGGGGGCTCACTGAAGCTTTCTTT.

This chain links TRBV11-2 with TRBJ2-5; 15 bases are a match to TRBD2. V trimming: 4 bases; J trimming: 7 bases; junction bases outside the gene matches: 4. The CDR3 extends over 15 amino acids. Per the germline V gene, CDR1 is SGHAT and CDR2 is FQNNGV. The CDR3 here is CASSSGTSGRWTQYF. The CDR3, as DNA: TGTGCCAGCAGCTCCGGGACTAGCGGGAGGTGGACCCAGTACTTC.

The rearrangement links TRBV30 to TRBJ2-7; 10 bases are a match to TRBD1. The V gene's germline CDR1 is GTSNPN and CDR2 SVGIG (reference sequence). This CDR3 spans 15 amino acids. V shed 1 base and J 6 bases; nucleotides not matched to a gene: 9. The DNA of the CDR3 is TGTGCCTGGAGTGGGGACAGGGGTTGGGATAGCGAGCAGTACTTC. Its translation: CAWSGDRGWDSEQYF. Complete variable domain (other parts from reference TRBV30 and TRBJ2-7): SQTIHQWPATLVQPVGSPLSLECTVEGTSNPNLYWYRQAAGRGLQLLFYSVGIGQISSEVPQNLSASRPQDRQFILSSKKLLLSDSGFYLCAWSGDRGWDSEQYFGPGTRLTVT.

This clone is a singleton in its sample. The CDR3 DNA is TGCGCCAGCTCCCCCTCCAAGGGTAGCTATGGCTACACCTTC. Amino acids: CASSPSKGSYGYTF. J is TRBJ1-2 and V is TRBV10-1; unclear D gene. Trimming removed 8 bases from V and 4 bases from J, with 17 bases in between. The germline gives CDR1 WNHNN, CDR2 SYGVQD (reference sequence). The CDR3 consists of 14 residues.

This clone was seen a single time. This chain uses TRBV2 with TRBJ1-3, with 7 bases fitting TRBD1. CDR3 length equals 13 residues. Germline-derived CDR1 and CDR2 are SNHLY and FYNNEI. V lost 7 bases and J lost 4; bases outside the gene matches: 4. The CDR3 is CASTGTEGNTIYF. CDR3 DNA sequence: TGTGCCAGCACTGGGACAGAAGGAAACACCATATATTTT.

This clone was seen once. The V gene is TRBV11-3, the J gene TRBJ2-5; the D is unclear. V lost 3 bases to trimming and J lost 2 bases, with 19 bases between them. This CDR3 has 17 amino acids. Germline values: CDR1 SGHNT, CDR2 YENEEA. In DNA form, the CDR3 reads TGTGCCAGCAGCTTGGGTTTTTCTCGGATTGGACAAGAGACCCAGTACTTC. Protein: CASSLGFSRIGQETQYF.

This clone was found once. V is TRBV11-3 and J is TRBJ2-3; tentative D call: TRBD2 (5 bases). The CDR3 has 15 amino acids. From germline, CDR1 is SGHNT and CDR2 YENEEA. Between the trimmed V and J ends, which lost 2 bases and 1 base, there was a span of 10 bases. In DNA form, the CDR3 reads TGTGCCAGCAGCTTACACGGGGAAGGCACAGATACGCAGTATTTT. Its protein product is CASSLHGEGTDTQYF.

J is TRBJ2-5 and V is TRBV11-2; D is unclear. Germline V CDR1 and CDR2: SGHAT, FQNNGV. V was cut by 6 bases and J by 5 bases, with 10 bases left in between. CDR3 length equals 12 residues. The CDR3: CASRQPGETQYF. CDR3 in DNA: TGTGCCAGCAGACAGCCCGGGGAGACCCAGTACTTC.

J is TRBJ2-7 and V is TRBV19, with 8 positions matching TRBD1. V lost 3 bases to trimming and J lost 3 bases; unmatched junction nucleotides: 1. The germline V gene encodes CDR1 LNHDA and CDR2 SQIVND (reference sequence). The CDR3 totals 13 residues. CDR3: CASSITGGYEQYF. The CDR3 nucleotides read TGTGCCAGTAGTATCACAGGGGGCTACGAGCAGTACTTC.

V gene TRBV12-3 or TRBV12-4 combines with J gene TRBJ1-1; maybe TRBD1 (5 bases). The CDR3 sequence is 13 residues long. V lost 4 bases to trimming and J lost 1 base, with 7 bases between them. As DNA, the CDR3 is TGTGCCAGCAGTTGGGACGGGAACACTGAAGCTTTCTTT. This translates into CASSWDGNTEAFF.

The chain has TRBV19 and TRBJ2-2; maybe TRBD1 (5 bases). V was clipped by 6 bases and J by 5 bases, with 10 bases between them. This CDR3 has 13 residues. The germline CDR1 and CDR2 sequences are LNHDA and SQIVND (reference sequence). The CDR3 here is CASRPGQTGELFF. In DNA form, the CDR3 reads TGTGCCAGTAGACCCGGACAAACCGGGGAGCTGTTTTTT.

V gene TRBV24-1 combines with J gene TRBJ2-6, with D perhaps matching TRBD2 (5 bases). V lost 11 bases and J 2 bases, leaving 15 bases between the germline ends. Germline lookup yields CDR1 KGHDR and CDR2 SFDVKD. The CDR3 totals 15 residues. CDR3 DNA: TGTGCCATCGGATCGGCGGGTGCTGGGGCCAACGTCCTGACTTTC. The encoded protein is CAIGSAGAGANVLTF.

CDR3 region: CASSLVASEETQYF. The DNA for the CDR3 is TGTGCCAGCAGCTTGGTGGCTAGCGAGGAGACCCAGTACTTC. The chain joins TRBV5-4 to TRBJ2-5; D possibly corresponds to TRBD2 (6 bases). The germline V gene has CDR1 SGHNT and CDR2 YYREEE (reference sequence). The CDR3 covers 14 residues. The V end was cut by 0 bases, the J end by 5 bases, with 11 bases between. Using reference TRBV5-4 and TRBJ2-5 for the parts outside the CDR3, the full variable domain is ETGVTQSPTHLIKTRGQQVTLRCSSQSGHNTVSWYQQALGQGPQFIFQYYREEENGRGNFPPRFSGLQFPNYSSELNVNALELDDSALYLCASSLVASEETQYFGPGTRLLVL.

This clone was picked up one time. The chain couples TRBV4-1 to TRBJ2-1, with unresolved D. CDR3 size: 15 residues. With 1 base removed from V and 2 bases from J, the gap between germline ends came to 9 bases. The germline gives CDR1 MGHRA, CDR2 YSYEKL. The CDR3 loop is CASSQGFPPYNEQFF. In DNA, the CDR3 is TGCGCCAGCAGCCAAGGGTTTCCTCCCTACAATGAGCAGTTCTTC.

The rearrangement joins TRBV5-4 to TRBJ2-2; weak D call: TRBD2 (5 bases). CDR1 and CDR2 (germline): SGHNT, YYREEE (reference sequence). The CDR3 totals 16 residues. V was shortened by 4 bases and J by 0 bases, with 13 bases between the two germline ends. The CDR3 here is CASSRGQRSNTGELFF. The CDR3, as DNA: TGTGCCAGCAGCCGCGGCCAGCGGTCGAACACCGGGGAGCTGTTTTTT.

The rearrangement links TRBV2 to TRBJ2-1, with D perhaps TRBD2 (5 bases). The V gene's germline CDR1 is SNHLY and CDR2 FYNNEI. The CDR3 covers 14 residues. Trimming took off 10 bases at V and 9 bases at J, with 22 bases between the two ends. The CDR3 nucleotides are TGTGCCACCGACGTTGAGCGGTCGGTAGGTGAGCAGTTCTTC. Translated: CATDVERSVGEQFF.

J is TRBJ1-2 and V is TRBV7-8; D is perhaps TRBD1 (6 bases). The CDR3 runs to 14 residues. Germline lookup yields CDR1 SGHVS and CDR2 FQNEAQ. Trimming cost V 5 bases and J 8 bases, with 18 bases left between them. In DNA, the CDR3 is TGTGCCAGCAGCCCCACCAGGGGAATGCGGGGCTACACCTTC. This codes for CASSPTRGMRGYTF.

J is TRBJ2-1 and V is TRBV2; D unresolved. CDR3 length equals 14 residues. The germline gives CDR1 SNHLY, CDR2 FYNNEI. Trimming left V 5 bases short and J 4 bases short, with 12 bases between. In DNA, the CDR3 is TGTGCCAGCAGTCCTGTCCCTCCGTACAATGAGCAGTTCTTC. Translation: CASSPVPPYNEQFF.

The chain combines TRBV10-1 with TRBJ2-3, with 10 bases aligning to TRBD2. The germline CDR1 and CDR2 sequences are WNHNN and SYGVQD (reference sequence). The CDR3 is 18 residues long. V shed 8 bases and J 4 bases; nucleotides not matched to a gene: 18. The CDR3 nucleotides read TGCGCCAGCGGAGTCCCGCAACCTAGCGGGAGTCTCGCAGATACGCAGTATTTT. Translating it yields CASGVPQPSGSLADTQYF.

This clone was detected a few times. J is TRBJ2-3 and V is TRBV4-2, with D uncertain. The CDR3 runs to 14 residues. With 0 bases removed from V and 4 bases from J, the gap between germline ends came to 8 bases. Germline V gene data show CDR1 as LGHNA and CDR2 as YNFKEQ. CDR3 bases: TGTGCCAGCAGCCAAGAAATTATAGCAGATACGCAGTATTTT. It encodes CASSQEIIADTQYF.

The rearrangement uses TRBV5-1 and TRBJ1-2, with a weak D call TRBD1 (5 bases). The V gene's germline CDR1 is SGHRS and CDR2 YFSETQ. The CDR3 loop spans 16 amino acids. The V and J ends lost 4 bases and 6 bases respectively, with 22 bases between them. CDR3 protein: CASSLGTDRFLNGYTF. The CDR3, as DNA: TGCGCCAGCAGCCTAGGGACTGACCGATTCCTTAATGGCTACACCTTC.

The V call is TRBV9, the J call TRBJ1-1; the D is unclear. This CDR3 comprises 12 residues. In germline, CDR1 is SGDLS, CDR2 YYNGEE. Trimming pared 4 bases from V and 7 bases from J, leaving 11 bases between. The CDR3 DNA reads as TGTGCCAGCAGCCTACCGACGGGTGAAGCTTTCTTT. Protein sequence: CASSLPTGEAFF.

The V and J genes are TRBV13 and TRBJ1-1; no firm D call. The CDR3 loop spans 15 amino acids. The V gene lost 5 bases and the J gene lost 6 bases, with 19 bases spanning the gap. Germline CDR1 reads PRHDT; CDR2 reads FYEKMQ (reference sequence). DNA for the CDR3: TGTGCCAGCAGCCTCGGCGGCCCCCGTTCCCCTGAAGCTTTCTTT. Translating gives CASSLGGPRSPEAFF.

The rearrangement links TRBV19 to TRBJ1-1, with a tentative D call TRBD1 (5 bases). The CDR3 spans 16 residues. V gave up 4 bases and J gave up 4 bases, with 19 bases separating them. CDR1 is LNHDA and CDR2 is SQIVND in the germline V gene (reference sequence). This CDR3 reads CASSTFEGAPGTEAFF. The CDR3 DNA sequence: TGTGCCAGTAGTACTTTTGAAGGGGCGCCTGGCACTGAAGCTTTCTTT.

The chain is built from TRBV2 and TRBJ1-5; D not certain. Trimming left V 2 bases short and J 0 bases short, with 8 bases between. Germline CDR1 reads SNHLY; CDR2 reads FYNNEI. The CDR3 is 15 residues long. DNA of the CDR3: TGTGCCAGCAGTGAACTCCGGGGTAGCAATCAGCCCCAGCATTTT. It specifies CASSELRGSNQPQHF.

This clone was detected once. The rearrangement joins TRBV5-1 to TRBJ2-1; 7 nucleotides align to TRBD1. CDR1 and CDR2 (germline): SGHRS, YFSETQ. This CDR3 is built from 13 residues. The junction had 5 bases not matched to a gene; V was cut back by 4 bases and J by 7 bases. The CDR3 sequence is CASSLYRGNEQFF. CDR3 DNA sequence: TGCGCCAGCAGCCTGTACAGGGGTAATGAGCAGTTCTTC.

V is TRBV19 and J is TRBJ1-3; D not resolved. Trimming stripped 4 bases from V and 0 bases from J, with 7 bases between. This CDR3 is 14 amino acids long. CDR1 is LNHDA, CDR2 SQIVND, per germline (reference sequence). DNA for the CDR3: TGTGCCAGTAGTAACGTCCGCTCTGGAAACACCATATATTTT. This codes for CASSNVRSGNTIYF.